Listed below are T cell receptor beta chains from one sample, sequenced in a study of blood T cells in healthy people across ages. TCRdb fed the 5' RACE reads into MiXCR, producing one record per CDR3 protein. This sample has more than 1,400,000 distinct CDR3 sequences, with 35% to 45% found just once. Specimen: blood. The receptors here all came from a woman aged 18-35 years in good health. Each CDR3 is given with its conserved first and last residue. D genes are given only for firm matches. Clone sizes are given selectively: once, few, many, or a class where the clone is expanded.

v_call,d_call,clone_size,j_call,cdr3_nt,cdr3_aa
TRBV7-8,.,.,TRBJ2-7,TGTGCCAGCGCCGTGCAAGGGGTTCCCTACGAGCAGTACTTC,CASAVQGVPYEQYF
TRBV5-1,.,few,TRBJ2-5,TGCGCCAGCAGCTCGTCGGACGTGGAGACCCAGTACTTC,CASSSSDVETQYF
TRBV7-2,.,few,TRBJ2-3,TGTGCCAGCAGCTTAGAGTTCGGCCTCACGCAGTATTTT,CASSLEFGLTQYF
TRBV3-1,TRBD2,once,TRBJ2-5,TGTGCCAGCAGCCCCCGGACTAGCGGTTTCTACAATGAGCAGTACTTC,CASSPRTSGFYNEQYF
TRBV7-3,TRBD2,few,TRBJ2-5,TGTGCCAGCAGCTTATCCTACGGGGGGCAAGAGACCCAGTACTTC,CASSLSYGGQETQYF
TRBV7-2,TRBD1,.,TRBJ2-6,TGTGCCAGCAAGCAGGGGGCCACTGGGGCCAACGTCCTGACTTTC,CASKQGATGANVLTF
TRBV5-1,TRBD1,.,TRBJ2-7,TGCGCCAGCAGCTCGCGACAGGGGCTCGAGCAGTACTTC,CASSSRQGLEQYF
TRBV18,TRBD1,many,TRBJ1-1,TGTGCCAGCTCACCCCGGACCAGGGGGATGGGTAACACTGAAGCTTTCTTT,CASSPRTRGMGNTEAFF
TRBV7-2,.,many,TRBJ2-3,TGTGCCAGCAGCTTTAGGTCAGGGGACACAGATACGCAGTATTTT,CASSFRSGDTDTQYF
TRBV20-1,TRBD1,.,TRBJ2-4,TGCAGTGCTAGGGGTGGGACAGGGAAAAACATTCAGTACTTC,CSARGGTGKNIQYF
TRBV7-2,.,.,TRBJ2-7,TGTGCCAGCAGCTCGATCGAGGGTGCCTACGACGAGCAGTACTTC,CASSSIEGAYDEQYF
TRBV7-2,TRBD1,.,TRBJ2-5,TGTGCCAGCAGCTTTCAGGGGGCACGGGAGACCCAGTACTTC,CASSFQGARETQYF
TRBV6-1,TRBD2,.,TRBJ2-1,TGTGCCAGCAGGGGGGGACTAGCGGTACACAATGAGCAGTTCTTC,CASRGGLAVHNEQFF
TRBV27,.,few,TRBJ1-6,TGTGCCAGCACCCTGGGGCCTCCAGGTTCACCCCTCCACTTT,CASTLGPPGSPLHF
TRBV19,TRBD1,.,TRBJ2-3,TGTGCCAGTAGGATGGGACAGTTCACAGATACGCAGTATTTT,CASRMGQFTDTQYF
TRBV20-1,TRBD2,.,TRBJ2-3,TGCAGTGCTAGGGCCCCCCAGACTAGCCCAGATACGCAGTATTTT,CSARAPQTSPDTQYF
TRBV5-1,.,few,TRBJ1-4,TGCGCCAGCAGCTTGGTCCAGGGTAACGAAAAACTGTTTTTT,CASSLVQGNEKLFF
TRBV29-1,TRBD1,few,TRBJ2-7,TGCAGCGTCGGATCGCCCGGGACAGGGAAGACCTACGAGCAGTACTTC,CSVGSPGTGKTYEQYF
TRBV7-2,TRBD2,.,TRBJ2-7,TGTGCCAGCAGCTGGGGACTAGCACATGGGGAGCAGTACTTC,CASSWGLAHGEQYF
TRBV10-2,.,.,TRBJ1-1,TGCGCCTGTGGGGGGGCAAGAACTGAAGCTTTCTTT,CACGGARTEAFF
TRBV7-6,TRBD1,.,TRBJ1-2,TGTGCCAGCAGCAGCTTAGTTTGGGGGACAGGGGCTAACTATGGCTACACCTTC,CASSSLVWGTGANYGYTF
TRBV10-3,.,.,TRBJ2-5,TGTGCCATCAGTGACACGGGCAAAAAAGAGACCCAGTACTTC,CAISDTGKKETQYF
TRBV7-9,.,.,TRBJ2-1,TGTGCCAGCAGCACCCGCTGGATTGAGCAGTTCTTC,CASSTRWIEQFF
TRBV20-1,.,.,TRBJ2-3,TGCAGTGCTAGCGAGTCCACAGATACGCAGTATTTT,CSASESTDTQYF
TRBV2,.,.,TRBJ2-7,TGTGCCAGCTTTGAGGGAACTACAACCTACGAGCAGTACTTC,CASFEGTTTYEQYF
TRBV7-9,TRBD1,.,TRBJ1-2,TGTGCCAGCAGGCGGGACAGCGGCTACTATGGCTACACCTTC,CASRRDSGYYGYTF
TRBV11-2,TRBD1,few,TRBJ1-5,TGTGCCAGCAGCGAACAGGGGGCGAGACAGCCCCAGCATTTT,CASSEQGARQPQHF
TRBV29-1,TRBD2,.,TRBJ2-5,TGCAGCGTCGGCGTCATGACTAGCGGGAGGGCCTTCCTGGTTTGTGGGCAGTACTTC,CSVGVMTSGRAFLVCGQYF
TRBV7-2,.,.,TRBJ2-1,TGTGCCAGCAGCTTAATTCCCCCCCCCTACAATGAGCAGTTCTTC,CASSLIPPPYNEQFF
TRBV4-2,TRBD2,.,TRBJ2-5,TGTGCCAGCACGAAGGAGGGCGGGGGGGGCCAAGAGACCCAGTACTTC,CASTKEGGGGQETQYF
TRBV4-1,TRBD1,.,TRBJ2-5,TGCGCCAGCAGCCCGGACAGGGTACGAGAGACCCAGTACTTC,CASSPDRVRETQYF
TRBV5-1,.,.,TRBJ2-6,TGCGCCAGCAGCTTGGTCTGGCAGGCCTCTGGGGCCAACGTCCTGACTTTC,CASSLVWQASGANVLTF
TRBV20-1,TRBD2,few,TRBJ2-2,TGCAGTGCTAGAGATTTGCGGGAGCGTGCCGGGGAGCTGTTTTTT,CSARDLRERAGELFF
TRBV6-1,.,.,TRBJ2-4,TGTGCCAGCTCGCAGGAGAGGCCCGTCTTAGGGAACATTCAGTACTTC,CASSQERPVLGNIQYF
TRBV27,TRBD1,.,TRBJ1-4,TGTGCCAGCAGTTTAAGAGGAGCAGGGGGCGCCCCGGGTGAAAAACTGTTTTTT,CASSLRGAGGAPGEKLFF
TRBV30,.,few,TRBJ2-1,TGTGCCTGGAGTGTTCTATTCAATGAGCAGTTCTTC,CAWSVLFNEQFF
TRBV5-1,.,.,TRBJ2-6,TGCGCCGCGAGAGGGGCCAACGTCCTGACTTTC,CAARGANVLTF
TRBV27,TRBD2,.,TRBJ2-5,TGTGCCAGCAGTTTAGGGGGAGCGGGGAAGCAGTACTTC,CASSLGGAGKQYF
TRBV5-6,.,.,TRBJ1-1,TGTGCCAGCAGCTTGGAGGAGGGCCTACCTCGGGCTGAAGCTTTCTTT,CASSLEEGLPRAEAFF
TRBV6-4,TRBD1,few,TRBJ1-2,TGTGCCAGCGTGAGAGCCGGGACAGGGAATGGCTACACCTTC,CASVRAGTGNGYTF
TRBV5-1,.,few,TRBJ1-1,TGCGCCACCCGGGTTGGGATGAACACTGAAGCTTTCTTT,CATRVGMNTEAFF
TRBV11-2,.,.,TRBJ2-7,TGTGCCAGCAGCTTTATCGGATTGCTTGTGGCCGAGCAGTACTTC,CASSFIGLLVAEQYF
TRBV3-1,TRBD2,.,TRBJ2-3,TGTGCCAGCAGCCGAGCGGGACCTGTCACAGATACGCAGTATTTT,CASSRAGPVTDTQYF
TRBV12-3/TRBV12-4,.,.,TRBJ1-2,TGTGCCAGCAGAAAGACATTGAACTATGGCTACACCTTC,CASRKTLNYGYTF
TRBV4-1,.,few,TRBJ2-3,TGCGCCAGCAGCCAAGCAGATTCAGATACGCAGTATTTT,CASSQADSDTQYF
TRBV5-1,.,.,TRBJ2-7,TGCGCCAGCAGCTGGGGGACGGGATCCTCCTACGAGCAGTACTTC,CASSWGTGSSYEQYF
TRBV2,.,.,TRBJ1-1,TGTGCCAGCAGTGAAGCCCAGGCTTTGAACACTGAAGCTTTCTTT,CASSEAQALNTEAFF
TRBV5-1,.,.,TRBJ1-5,TGCGCCAGCAGCTTTCGGAAAGGCAGTAGCAATCAGCCCCAGCATTTT,CASSFRKGSSNQPQHF
TRBV20-1,.,.,TRBJ2-3,TGCAGTGCTAGAGCAGCGGGCGAGAGCACAGATACGCAGTATTTT,CSARAAGESTDTQYF
TRBV6-6,TRBD1,.,TRBJ1-2,TGTGCCAGCAGAGACGCCGGGACAGCAAACTATGGCTACACCTTC,CASRDAGTANYGYTF
TRBV29-1,TRBD1,.,TRBJ1-2,TGCAGCGTCCCATGCGACAGGGCGGGAAACTATGGCTACACCTTC,CSVPCDRAGNYGYTF
TRBV6-5,.,few,TRBJ2-3,TGTGCCAGCAGTTACGTTCGGGGGAGCACAGATACGCAGTATTTT,CASSYVRGSTDTQYF
TRBV11-2,TRBD2,.,TRBJ2-1,TGTGCCAGCAGCGTACTAGCGGCAATAGGAAATGAGCAGTTCTTC,CASSVLAAIGNEQFF
TRBV2,.,few,TRBJ2-7,TGTGCCAGCACGGTTTTACTACCCAGCAACGAGCAGTACTTC,CASTVLLPSNEQYF
TRBV7-2,.,few,TRBJ1-5,TGTGCCAGCAGCTTAGCAGGTAACAGCTATCAGCCCCAGCATTTT,CASSLAGNSYQPQHF